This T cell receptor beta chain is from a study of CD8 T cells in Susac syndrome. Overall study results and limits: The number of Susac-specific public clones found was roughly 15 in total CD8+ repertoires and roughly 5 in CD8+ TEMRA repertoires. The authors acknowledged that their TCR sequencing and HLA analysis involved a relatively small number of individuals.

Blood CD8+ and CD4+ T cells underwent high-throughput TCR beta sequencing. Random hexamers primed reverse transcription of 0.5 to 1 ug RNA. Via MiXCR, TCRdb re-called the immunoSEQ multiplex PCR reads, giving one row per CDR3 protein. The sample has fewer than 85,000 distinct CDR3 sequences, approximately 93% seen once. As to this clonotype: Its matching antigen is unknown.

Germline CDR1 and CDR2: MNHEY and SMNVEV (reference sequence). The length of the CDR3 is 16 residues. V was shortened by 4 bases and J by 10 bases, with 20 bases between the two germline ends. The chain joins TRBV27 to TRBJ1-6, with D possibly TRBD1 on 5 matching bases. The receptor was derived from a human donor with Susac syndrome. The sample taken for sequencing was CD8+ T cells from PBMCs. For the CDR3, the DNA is TGTGCCAGCAGTTCCAGAACGGGGGGAATAGGATCACCCCTCCACTTT. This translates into CASSSRTGGIGSPLHF.